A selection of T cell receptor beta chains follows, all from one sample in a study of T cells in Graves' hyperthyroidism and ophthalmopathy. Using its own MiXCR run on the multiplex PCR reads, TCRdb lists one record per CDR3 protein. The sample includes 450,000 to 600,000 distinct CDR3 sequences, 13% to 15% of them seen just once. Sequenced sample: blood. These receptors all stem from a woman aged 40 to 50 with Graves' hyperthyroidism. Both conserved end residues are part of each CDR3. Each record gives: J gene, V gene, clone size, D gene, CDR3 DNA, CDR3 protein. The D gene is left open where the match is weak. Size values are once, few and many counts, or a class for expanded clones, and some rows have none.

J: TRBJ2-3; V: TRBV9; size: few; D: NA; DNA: TGTGCCAGCAGCGACCATGCTACCTGGGGCACAGATACGCAGTATTTT; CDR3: CASSDHATWGTDTQYF
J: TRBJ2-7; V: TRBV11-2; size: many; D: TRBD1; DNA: TGTGCCAGCAGCGACCCGGGACAGAACTACGAGCAGTACTTC; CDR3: CASSDPGQNYEQYF
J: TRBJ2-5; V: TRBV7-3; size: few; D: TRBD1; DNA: TGTGCCAGCAGCACGACAGGGGGCGAAGAGACCCAGTACTTC; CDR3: CASSTTGGEETQYF
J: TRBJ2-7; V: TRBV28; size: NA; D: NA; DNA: TGTGCCAGCAGTGCCTTAACAGGATGGCAGTACTTC; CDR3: CASSALTGWQYF
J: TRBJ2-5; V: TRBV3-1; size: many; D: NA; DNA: TGTGCCAGCAGCCAAGGGGGTCTTCAAGAGACCCAGTACTTC; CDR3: CASSQGGLQETQYF
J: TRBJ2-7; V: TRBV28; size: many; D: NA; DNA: TGTGCCAGCAGCCAAGCTGTATACGAGCAGTACTTC; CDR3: CASSQAVYEQYF
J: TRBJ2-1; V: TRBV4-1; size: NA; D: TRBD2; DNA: TGCGCCAGCAGCCGAGCGGGAGGGCCGGCGAATGAGCAGTTCTTC; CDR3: CASSRAGGPANEQFF
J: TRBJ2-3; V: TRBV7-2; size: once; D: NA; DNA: TGTGCCAGCAGCTTAACCCTTACTAGCACAGATACGCAGTATTTT; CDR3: CASSLTLTSTDTQYF
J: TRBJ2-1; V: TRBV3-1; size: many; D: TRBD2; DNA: TGTGCCAGCGGACTAGCGGGGCTAAGATACAATGAGCAGTTCTTC; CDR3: CASGLAGLRYNEQFF
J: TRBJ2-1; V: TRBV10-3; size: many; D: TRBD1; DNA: TGTGCCATCGACCAGGGGGTAGGGATCAATGAGCAGTTCTTC; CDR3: CAIDQGVGINEQFF
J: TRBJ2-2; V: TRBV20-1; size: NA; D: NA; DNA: TGCAGTGCTAGAGATCCGGGGACATACGGCGCCGGGGAGCTGTTTTTT; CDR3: CSARDPGTYGAGELFF
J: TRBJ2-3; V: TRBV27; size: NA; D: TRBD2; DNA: TGTGCCAGCAGTTTGCAAACCGGGACTAGCGGGGGTACAGATACGCAGTATTTT; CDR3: CASSLQTGTSGGTDTQYF
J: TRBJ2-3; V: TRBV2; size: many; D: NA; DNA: TGTGCCAGCAGTGGGGACAGGAGGCGGGAGGGCACAGATACGCAGTATTTT; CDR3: CASSGDRRREGTDTQYF
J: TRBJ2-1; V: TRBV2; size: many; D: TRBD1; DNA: TGTGCCGTCCTAGGGGGCAGGGGGCTGACGGGGCTTGACAATGAGCAGTTCTTC; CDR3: CAVLGGRGLTGLDNEQFF
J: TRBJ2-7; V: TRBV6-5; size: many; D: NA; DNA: TGTGCCAGCAGTTACTCGACAGAACCCTACGAGCAGTACTTC; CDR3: CASSYSTEPYEQYF
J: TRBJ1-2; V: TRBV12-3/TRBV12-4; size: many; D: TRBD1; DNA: TGTGCCAGCAGTCCCGGACAGGGGATTTATGGCTACACCTTC; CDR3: CASSPGQGIYGYTF
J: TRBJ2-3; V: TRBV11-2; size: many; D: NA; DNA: TGTGCCAGCAGCTTTGGAGGGGCCAGGGATACGCAGTATTTT; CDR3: CASSFGGARDTQYF
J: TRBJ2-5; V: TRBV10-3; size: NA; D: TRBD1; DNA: TGTGCCATCAGGGCGGACAGGGACCAAGAGACCCAGTACTTC; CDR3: CAIRADRDQETQYF
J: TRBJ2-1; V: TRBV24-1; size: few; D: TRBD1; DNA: TGTGCCACCAGTGATTTGCAGACCGGGACAGGGCAAAATGAGCAGTTCTTC; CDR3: CATSDLQTGTGQNEQFF
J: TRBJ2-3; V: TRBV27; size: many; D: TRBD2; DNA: TGTGCCGTCCGAGCGGGAGGCGGTACAGATACGCAGTATTTT; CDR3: CAVRAGGGTDTQYF